Below, 18 T cell receptor beta chains from the same sample are listed, as sequenced in a study of cytomegalovirus exposure and HLA in healthy donors (dated by TCRdb to 2017 to 2019). The library came from the immunoSEQ multiplex PCR assay. The multiplex PCR relied on a mix of 60 forward primers for TCR Vbeta segments and 13 reverse primers for TCR Jbeta segments. This immuneACCESS table, as held by TCRdb, lists in-frame sequences with V and J called but not all clones. Of the missing ones, under half trace to an unresolved V gene in checked studies; the others have no known cause. This sample lists nearly 110,000 clones; 71% were detected once. Roughly 2.8% of the sample goes to the ten largest clones. Sequenced input: PBMCs. The receptors derive from a female donor in good health and CMV-seronegative.

Written as DNA, the CDR3 is TGTGCCAGCAGCTCTGGGAGTACCCAGTACTTC. Translation gives CASSSGSTQYF. V and J are TRBV6-5 and TRBJ2-5; TRBD2 is a possible D gene (5 bases). V lost 6 bases, J lost 8 bases, and 10 bases lay in between. CDR3 length: 11 amino acids. Looked up from germline, CDR1 is MNHEY and CDR2 is SVGAGI.

The V gene is TRBV7-9, the J gene TRBJ2-7; 10 bases match TRBD2. The CDR3 totals 16 residues. V lost 5 bases, J lost 0 bases, and 7 bases stayed unmatched. CDR1 is SEHNR and CDR2 is FQNEAQ in the germline V gene (reference sequence). The CDR3 here is CASSKGLATSSYEQYF. The CDR3 nucleotides are TGTGCCAGCAGCAAGGGACTAGCGACAAGCTCCTACGAGCAGTACTTC.

The V gene is TRBV5-1, the J gene TRBJ2-3; possibly TRBD2 for D (6 bases). V lost 4 bases and J 4 bases, leaving 13 bases between the germline ends. The CDR3 has 14 amino acids. The germline V gene has CDR1 SGHRS and CDR2 YFSETQ. The CDR3 nucleotides are TGCGCCAGCAGCCCTAGGCGGGGTGCAGATACGCAGTATTTT. It codes for CASSPRRGADTQYF.

This clone appeared once. V usage is TRBV27 and J usage is TRBJ2-5, with TRBD1 matching 8 bases. Trimming at V came to 4 bases and at J to 5 bases, leaving 3 bases not matched to a gene. The germline gives CDR1 MNHEY, CDR2 SMNVEV (reference sequence). This CDR3 is 13 amino acids long. CDR3: CASSSDRGETQYF. DNA for the CDR3: TGTGCCAGCAGTTCCGACAGGGGCGAGACCCAGTACTTC.

The table lists this clone with a few counts. J is TRBJ2-5 and V is TRBV11-3; D is ambiguous. This CDR3 comprises 14 residues. CDR1 and CDR2 (germline): SGHNT, YENEEA. V gave up 1 base and J gave up 5 bases, with 11 bases separating them. CDR3 sequence: CASSLGQIWETQYF. DNA of the CDR3: TGTGCCAGCAGCTTAGGGCAGATTTGGGAGACCCAGTACTTC.

This sequence joins TRBV18 and TRBJ2-5; 11 bases align to TRBD2. The DNA end is more similar to TRBJ2-7, so the J call may be wrong. Germline values: CDR1 KGHSH, CDR2 LQKENI. This CDR3 contains 15 residues. The CDR3 sequence: CASSPKTSGSYEQYF. CDR3 nucleotides: TGTGCCAGCTCACCAAAAACTAGCGGGAGCTACGAGCAGTACTTC.

This clone was detected only once. The rearrangement joins TRBV4-3 to TRBJ2-1, with 8 bases lining up with TRBD2. The CDR3 spans 15 residues. Germline-derived CDR1 and CDR2 are LGHNA and YSLEER. After removal of 0 bases from V and 8 bases from J, the junction contained 6 bases not matched to a gene. CDR3 in amino acids: CASSQESSGYDEQFF. The CDR3 bases are TGCGCCAGCAGCCAAGAGTCTAGCGGGTACGATGAGCAGTTCTTC.

The rearrangement uses TRBV29-1 and TRBJ2-2; possible D gene TRBD1, 6 bases. Trimming removed 6 bases at V and 3 bases at J, with 8 bases between. Germline CDR1 SQVTM, CDR2 ANQGSEA. CDR3 size: 12 residues. The CDR3 DNA sequence: TGCAGCGTACAGGGCGACACCGGGGAGCTGTTTTTT. Translated, it gives CSVQGDTGELFF.

The V gene is TRBV7-8, the J gene TRBJ1-4; 10 nucleotides align to TRBD1. This CDR3 has 15 amino acids. Trimming removed 5 bases from V and 8 bases from J; junction bases left unmatched: 8. Germline CDR1 and CDR2: SGHVS and FQNEAQ. The CDR3 region has the DNA TGTGCCAGCAGCCAGGGGGGACAGGGGTGGGAAAAACTGTTTTTT. It encodes CASSQGGQGWEKLFF.

This clone was counted between two and nine times. The chain is built from TRBV5-1 and TRBJ1-1; D not resolved. CDR1 and CDR2 from the germline V gene are SGHRS and YFSETQ. The CDR3 spans 14 residues. Trimming cost V 3 bases and J 1 base, with 10 bases left between them. The CDR3 sequence is CASSWATQNTEAFF. The CDR3, as DNA: TGCGCCAGCAGCTGGGCCACTCAGAACACTGAAGCTTTCTTT.

This clone was counted between two and nine times. The CDR3, as DNA: TGTGCCAGCAGTGCCCGAGGTATTGGGAACACTGAAGCTTTCTTT. Encoded protein: CASSARGIGNTEAFF. The V call is TRBV25-1, the J call TRBJ1-1; no clear D. This CDR3 contains 15 residues. Trimming stripped 4 bases from V and 1 base from J, with 13 bases between. The germline V gene encodes CDR1 MGHDK and CDR2 SYGVNS.

The chain links TRBV19 to TRBJ2-7, with 8 bases that match TRBD1. CDR3 length equals 14 residues. CDR1 is LNHDA and CDR2 is SQIVND in the germline V gene (reference sequence). V was clipped by 8 bases and J by 3 bases; unmatched bases: 9. The CDR3 bases are TGTGCCAGTTCTCCCGGGACAGGCAACTACGAGCAGTACTTC. It is translated as CASSPGTGNYEQYF.

The chain is built from TRBV18 and TRBJ2-5; 8 bases are a match to TRBD2. The CDR3 totals 16 residues. V dropped 6 bases and J dropped 2; count of bases not matched to a gene: 11. Germline CDR1 KGHSH, CDR2 LQKENI. The CDR3 DNA follows: TGTGCCAGCTCCCCCCTGAGTAGCGGGGAGCAAGAGACCCAGTACTTC. It specifies CASSPLSSGEQETQYF.

Regarding this clone: The junction differs from germline at one of its ends, possibly a read error. CDR3 amino acids: CASRAGTTSSYEQYF. The CDR3 DNA reads as TGTGCCAGCAGGGCCGGGACTACCAGTTCCTATGAGCAGTACTTC. The rearrangement links TRBV2 to TRBJ2-7; 7 bases agree with TRBD2. The CDR3 sequence is 15 residues long. Germline values: CDR1 SNHLY, CDR2 FYNNEI.

The V call is TRBV9, the J call TRBJ2-1; 9 nucleotides line up with TRBD2. Losses at the gene ends were 3 bases for V and 6 bases for J; bases not matched to a gene: 7. This CDR3 region has 15 residues. Per the germline V gene, CDR1 is SGDLS and CDR2 is YYNGEE. In DNA form, the CDR3 reads TGTGCCAGCAGCGCGACGGGACTAGCTTTCAATGAGCAGTTCTTC. It encodes CASSATGLAFNEQFF.

The table lists this clone with a few counts. The chain carries TRBV30 and TRBJ2-7; 11 nucleotides match TRBD2. The CDR3 length is 14 residues. With 2 bases clipped from V and 8 bases from J, the junction kept 8 bases outside the gene matches. CDR1 and CDR2 (germline): GTSNPN, SVGIG (reference sequence). This CDR3 is CAWSRGTSGVKQYF. CDR3 nucleotides: TGTGCCTGGAGTCGGGGGACTAGCGGCGTCAAGCAGTACTTC.

This clone is medium-sized in the sample. The J gene is TRBJ1-5, the V gene TRBV6-1, with D possibly matching TRBD1 (6 bases). V lost 2 bases and J 0 bases, leaving 8 bases between the germline ends. The germline CDR1 and CDR2 sequences are MNHNS and SASEGT. The CDR3 consists of 15 residues. The CDR3 coding sequence is TGTGCCAGCAGTGAACAGACAGGTAGCAATCAGCCCCAGCATTTT. Amino acids: CASSEQTGSNQPQHF.

The gene calls are TRBV15 and TRBJ2-1; D call uncertain. Trimming pared 1 base from V and 2 bases from J, leaving 9 bases between. The germline V gene encodes CDR1 LNHNV and CDR2 YYDKDF (reference sequence). This CDR3 contains 15 residues. CDR3: CATSRVERTYNEQFF. CDR3 bases: TGTGCCACCAGCAGAGTAGAGAGGACCTACAATGAGCAGTTCTTC.